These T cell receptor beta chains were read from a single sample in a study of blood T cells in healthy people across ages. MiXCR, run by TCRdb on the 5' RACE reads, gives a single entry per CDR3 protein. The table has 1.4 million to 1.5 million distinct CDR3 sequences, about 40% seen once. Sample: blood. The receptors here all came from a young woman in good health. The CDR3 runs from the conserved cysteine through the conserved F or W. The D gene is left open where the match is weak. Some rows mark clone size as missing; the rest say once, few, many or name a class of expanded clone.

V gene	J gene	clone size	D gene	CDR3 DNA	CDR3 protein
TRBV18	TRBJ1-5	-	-	TGTGCCAGCTCACCCACAACACAGGGATTTGGCAATCAGCCCCAGCATTTT	CASSPTTQGFGNQPQHF
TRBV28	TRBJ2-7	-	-	TGTGCCAGCAGGCTCAATGCAGAGCAGTACTTC	CASRLNAEQYF
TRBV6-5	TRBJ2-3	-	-	TGTGCCAGCAGTTACCCCGGAGGGGGGGGACTCACAGATACGCAGTATTTT	CASSYPGGGGLTDTQYF
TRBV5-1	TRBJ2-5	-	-	TGCGCCAGCAGCACGTTAACTAGCCAAGAGACCCAGTACTTC	CASSTLTSQETQYF
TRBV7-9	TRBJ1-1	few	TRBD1	TGTGCCAGCAGCCCCGAGACAGGGGTGAACACTGAAGCTTTCTTT	CASSPETGVNTEAFF
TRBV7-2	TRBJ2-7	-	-	TGTGCCAGCAGCCTCCTCCCAGGACTCCAGGCCGAGCAGTACTTC	CASSLLPGLQAEQYF
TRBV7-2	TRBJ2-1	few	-	TGTGCCAGCAGCTTAACGCGAGCGGAGGGGGGGTACAATGAGCAGTTCTTC	CASSLTRAEGGYNEQFF
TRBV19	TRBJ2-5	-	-	TGTGCCAGTAGTATAGGGTACGGTGAGACCCAGTACTTC	CASSIGYGETQYF
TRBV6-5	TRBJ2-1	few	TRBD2	TGTGCCAGCAGGGGACTAGCGGGAGTGGGGGTTAATGAGCAGTTCTTC	CASRGLAGVGVNEQFF
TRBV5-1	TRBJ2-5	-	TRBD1	TGCGCCAGCAGCCTGGACAGGGAGAACGGAGAGACCCAGTACTTC	CASSLDRENGETQYF
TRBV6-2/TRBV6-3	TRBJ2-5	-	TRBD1	TGTGCCAGCCTGTTCGACAGGGGAACTCAAGAGACCCAGTACTTC	CASLFDRGTQETQYF